This T cell receptor beta chain was identified during a study of CD8 T cells in Susac syndrome. Germline V gene sequence: CDR1 SGHDN, CDR2 FVKESK. The V end was cut by 3 bases, the J end by 3 bases, with 14 bases between. The CDR3 spans 15 residues. RNA totalling roughly 0.5 to 1 ug underwent reverse transcription with random hexamers. The CDR3 of TCR beta was amplified by immunoSEQ multiplex PCR across 54 Vbeta and 13 Jbeta. One entry per CDR3 protein results from TCRdb running MiXCR on the immunoSEQ multiplex PCR reads. The repertoire holds some 110,000 distinct CDR3 sequences, with more than 90% as singletons. Sequencing of TCR beta covered CD8+ and CD4+ T cells obtained from blood. The study used healthy donors as controls matched for age and sex.

The clonotype was recovered from a human donor in good health. Sample: CD4+ T cells from PBMCs. This chain uses TRBV14 with TRBJ2-5; either TRBD1 or TRBD2 may fit D (5 bases each). CDR3 bases: TGTGCCAGCAGCCACCTCGGAGTGGGGGAAGAGACCCAGTACTTC. Residues: CASSHLGVGEETQYF.